These 30 T cell receptor beta chains came from one sample sequenced in a study of blood T cell repertoires in COVID-19. Profiled with immunoSEQ multiplex PCR; TCRdb holds only in-frame clones, not every one. The sample yields about 250,000 clones, roughly nine tenths seen once. Input material: PBMCs or T cells enriched from blood (not recorded which). These receptors were obtained from a woman between 50 and 59 years old who had recovered from COVID-19.

This clone occurred a few times. The rearrangement uses TRBV5-1 and TRBJ2-6; D is unclear. Per the germline V gene, CDR1 is SGHRS and CDR2 is YFSETQ. The length of the CDR3 is 14 residues. V lost 4 bases and J 0 bases, leaving 5 bases between the germline ends. The DNA for the CDR3 is TGCGCCAGCAGCACAGACTCTGGGGCCAACGTCCTGACTTTC. It is translated as CASSTDSGANVLTF.

The V gene is TRBV28, the J gene TRBJ2-7, with 9 bases fitting TRBD1. The V gene end was trimmed by 2 bases and the J gene end by 6 bases; junction bases not matched to a gene: 5. The CDR3 sequence is 14 residues long. The germline CDR1 and CDR2 sequences are MDHEN and SYDVKM. CDR3 sequence: CASSLPGTGREQYF. CDR3 sequence (DNA): TGTGCCAGCAGTTTACCCGGGACAGGGCGCGAGCAGTACTTC.

J is TRBJ1-1 and V is TRBV27; maybe TRBD1 (5 bases). This CDR3 comprises 14 residues. The germline CDR1 and CDR2 sequences are MNHEY and SMNVEV (reference sequence). V was trimmed by 3 bases and J by 0 bases, leaving 8 bases between them. CDR3 in DNA: TGTGCCAGCAGTTTGGGGCGAATGAACACTGAAGCTTTCTTT. Translating gives CASSLGRMNTEAFF.

The V call is TRBV28, the J call TRBJ1-1, with D possibly being TRBD1 (6 bases). Germline V lookup: CDR1 MDHEN, CDR2 SYDVKM. The CDR3 is 14 residues long. Between the trimmed V and J ends, which lost 6 bases and 4 bases, there was a span of 15 bases. CDR3 nucleotides: TGTGCCAGCAGGGGTGGCGGGGGCATCACTGAAGCTTTCTTT. It encodes CASRGGGGITEAFF.

In regard to this clone: Its ends do not fully match the called genes, so a read error is possible. This chain uses TRBV4-3 with TRBJ2-1; 8 bases line up with TRBD2. Germline CDR1 and CDR2: LGHNA and YSLEER. CDR3 length: 16 residues. The CDR3 reads CASSQDIAGSSYEQFF. The CDR3 region has the DNA TGCGCCAGCAGTCAAGATATAGCGGGGAGTTCTTATGAGCAGTTCTTC.

The CDR3 here is CASSPGDPNYGYTF. The CDR3 coding sequence is TGCGCCAGCAGTCCGGGGGACCCCAACTATGGCTACACCTTC. The chain has TRBV10-1 and TRBJ1-2, with D tentatively TRBD1 (5 bases). The V and J ends lost 5 bases and 2 bases respectively, with 12 bases between them. The germline V gene has CDR1 WNHNN and CDR2 SYGVQD (reference sequence). This CDR3 comprises 14 residues.

J is TRBJ2-1 and V is TRBV14; 12 positions match TRBD2. V trimming: 2 bases; J trimming: 7 bases; junction bases outside the gene matches: 3. The CDR3 spans 15 residues. The germline gives CDR1 SGHDN, CDR2 FVKESK. CDR3 coding DNA: TGTGCCAGCAGCCAACTAGCGGGAGGGAGGAATGAGCAGTTCTTC. This translates into CASSQLAGGRNEQFF.

The chain has TRBV25-1 and TRBJ1-1, with 8 nucleotides matching TRBD1. Germline V CDR1 and CDR2: MGHDK, SYGVNS. The CDR3 contains 15 residues. The ends lost 10 bases at V and 3 bases at J; junction bases unmatched: 13. The CDR3, as DNA: TGTGCCACCAGCGAAGAACAGGGGGGACACACTGAAGCTTTCTTT. Translated, it gives CATSEEQGGHTEAFF.

The chain links TRBV18 to TRBJ2-2, with TRBD1 as a possible D gene (8 bases). This CDR3 comprises 15 residues. Per the germline V gene, CDR1 is KGHSH and CDR2 is LQKENI. Trimming cost V 5 bases and J 5 bases, with 15 bases left between them. CDR3 in DNA: TGTGCCAGCTCAACCGGACAGGGAGGGACCGGGGAGCTGTTTTTT. This sequence encodes CASSTGQGGTGELFF.

J is TRBJ1-2 and V is TRBV5-5, with 10 bases matching TRBD1. The CDR3 loop spans 15 amino acids. Losses at the gene ends were 0 bases for V and 7 bases for J; bases not matched to a gene: 6. Germline-derived CDR1 and CDR2 are SGHKS and YYEKEE (reference sequence). The CDR3 loop is CASSLGTGGTSGYTF. The CDR3 DNA is TGTGCCAGCAGCTTGGGGACAGGGGGGACGAGTGGCTACACCTTC.

In this sample, this clone turned up once. The chain couples TRBV7-2 to TRBJ1-5; TRBD1 matches 7 bases. V lost 4 bases and J lost 7; bases outside the gene matches: 13. Germline CDR1 SGHTA, CDR2 FQGNSA. The CDR3 has 16 residues. CDR3 protein: CASSSRETGARQPQHF. CDR3 coding DNA: TGTGCCAGCAGCTCACGAGAAACAGGGGCAAGGCAGCCCCAGCATTTT.

Note on this clone: The sample carries other DNA sequences with the same CDR3. The V and J genes are TRBV5-1 and TRBJ2-3, with D uncertain. Trimming left V 0 bases short and J 2 bases short, with 7 bases between. This CDR3 contains 14 residues. Germline V gene data show CDR1 as SGHRS and CDR2 as YFSETQ. The CDR3 DNA follows: TGCGCCAGCAGCTTGGGCGACAACACAGATACGCAGTATTTT. It yields the protein CASSLGDNTDTQYF.

The chain uses TRBV5-1 and TRBJ1-4; TRBD1 matches 7 bases. This CDR3 region has 17 residues. The V gene end was trimmed by 0 bases and the J gene end by 0 bases; junction bases not matched to a gene: 5. Germline V gene sequence: CDR1 SGHRS, CDR2 YFSETQ. CDR3 sequence: CASSLGRDSATNEKLFF. The CDR3 bases are TGCGCCAGCAGCTTGGGAAGGGACAGTGCAACTAATGAAAAACTGTTTTTT. The complete variable domain, with remaining parts taken from reference TRBV5-1 and TRBJ1-4, reads KAGVTQTPRYLIKTRGQQVTLSCSPISGHRSVSWYQQTPGQGLQFLFEYFSETQRNKGNFPGRFSGRQFSNSRSEMNVSTLELGDSALYLCASSLGRDSATNEKLFFGSGTQLSVL.

This clone was detected a few times. The chain couples TRBV7-8 to TRBJ1-1; 7 bases match TRBD1. After removal of 2 bases from V and 1 base from J, the junction contained 4 bases not matched to a gene. The CDR3 covers 15 residues. Germline-derived CDR1 and CDR2 are SGHVS and FQNEAQ. The CDR3 protein is CASSLLGGKNTEAFF. CDR3 nucleotide sequence: TGTGCCAGCAGCTTACTAGGGGGCAAGAACACTGAAGCTTTCTTT.

The chain has TRBV6-2 or TRBV6-3 and TRBJ2-3; TRBD1 aligns across 9 bases. Germline V gives CDR1 MNHEY, CDR2 SVGEGT. The junction had 2 bases not matched to a gene; V was cut back by 2 bases and J by 2 bases. The CDR3 is made up of 15 amino acids. CDR3 residues: CASSYRDRVTDTQYF. DNA for the CDR3: TGTGCCAGCAGTTACAGGGACAGGGTCACAGATACGCAGTATTTT.

J is TRBJ2-7 and V is TRBV27; 9 bases are a match to TRBD2. CDR3 length: 12 amino acids. J was trimmed by 3 bases and V by 6 bases; bases with no gene match: 0. The germline V gene encodes CDR1 MNHEY and CDR2 SMNVEV (reference sequence). CDR3 protein: CASRTSGYEQYF. In DNA, the CDR3 is TGTGCCAGCAGGACTAGCGGCTACGAGCAGTACTTC.

CDR3 loop: CASSLSLGREPRTDTQYF. The CDR3 region has the DNA TGTGCCAGCAGCTTAAGTTTAGGGCGGGAGCCCCGCACAGATACGCAGTATTTT. This chain joins TRBV7-2 and TRBJ2-3; TRBD2 matches at 7 bases. V was clipped by 2 bases and J by 1 base; unmatched bases: 12. The CDR3 is 18 amino acids. Looked up from germline, CDR1 is SGHTA and CDR2 is FQGNSA.

The gene calls are TRBV7-3 and TRBJ2-1; 11 nucleotides align to TRBD1. This CDR3 contains 15 residues. Germline V gives CDR1 SGHTA, CDR2 FQGTGA. Germline trimming cut 4 bases from V and 6 bases from J; bases unmatched to any gene: 5. CDR3 residues: CASSWGQGVSNEQFF. CDR3 bases: TGTGCCAGCAGCTGGGGACAGGGGGTTAGCAATGAGCAGTTCTTC.

This clone was recorded only once. The chain joins TRBV6-1 to TRBJ1-2; TRBD1 matches 11 bases. The CDR3 has 16 residues. The V gene's germline CDR1 is MNHNS and CDR2 SASEGT. J gave up 6 bases and V 1 base, and 7 bases lay outside the gene matches. CDR3 coding DNA: TGTGCCAGCAGTGAAGTAGTGGGACAGGGGGTGGATGGCTACACCTTC. This sequence encodes CASSEVVGQGVDGYTF.

Comment on this clone: At one end, the junction sequence differs from germline, possibly due to a read error. Other nucleotide sequences from this sample produce the same CDR3. V usage is TRBV11-2 and J usage is TRBJ2-5, with D tentatively TRBD2 (5 bases). Per germline, CDR1 SGHAT and CDR2 FQNNGV. This CDR3 region has 12 residues. CDR3 in DNA: TGTGCTAGCAGCCGGGGATGGGAGACCCAGTACTTC. Protein sequence: CASSRGWETQYF.

The CDR3 sequence: CASRARESYEQYF. DNA for the CDR3: TGTGCCAGCAGGGCCCGGGAGTCCTACGAGCAGTACTTC. This sequence joins TRBV6-5 and TRBJ2-7; D is perhaps TRBD2 (6 bases). Trimming took off 6 bases at V and 1 base at J, with 10 bases between the two ends. CDR1 is MNHEY, CDR2 SVGAGI, per germline. CDR3 length: 13 residues.

The rearrangement links TRBV4-2 to TRBJ1-2; 9 bases are a match to TRBD1. The CDR3 has 17 residues. V lost 4 bases to trimming and J lost 4 bases; unmatched junction nucleotides: 13. From germline, CDR1 is LGHNA and CDR2 YNFKEQ. The CDR3 loop is CASSPYGTGSLGYGYTF. The CDR3 bases are TGTGCCAGCAGCCCGTACGGGACAGGGAGTTTAGGCTATGGCTACACCTTC.

The chain couples TRBV19 to TRBJ1-1; D ambiguous. Deletions cut 11 bases from V and 7 bases from J, with 32 bases between. The CDR3 loop spans 17 amino acids. From germline, CDR1 is LNHDA and CDR2 SQIVND (reference sequence). For the CDR3, the DNA is TGTGCCCCGGGGAGGGCAGGAAGGTCCTACCGGAAGGATGAAGCTTTCTTT. It specifies CAPGRAGRSYRKDEAFF.

This clone was observed a single time. V and J are TRBV14 and TRBJ1-2, with 7 bases matching TRBD1. CDR1 SGHDN and CDR2 FVKESK come from the germline V gene. This CDR3 has 14 residues. V shed 4 bases and J 8 bases; nucleotides not matched to a gene: 10. This chain's CDR3 is CASSRQGGVEGYTF. Here the CDR3 DNA reads TGTGCCAGCAGCCGCCAAGGGGGCGTTGAGGGCTACACCTTC.

The rearrangement links TRBV5-1 to TRBJ2-1, with D perhaps TRBD2 (5 bases). CDR1 is SGHRS, CDR2 YFSETQ, per germline. The CDR3 runs 14 residues. V was shortened by 5 bases and J by 2 bases, with 11 bases between the two germline ends. Here the CDR3 DNA reads TGCGCCAGCAGAGGGAGCGCGGCCTACAATGAGCAGTTCTTC. Its protein is CASRGSAAYNEQFF.

This chain's CDR3 is CATSMPGYYEQYF. CDR3 nucleotides: TGTGCCACCAGTATGCCAGGGTACTACGAGCAGTACTTC. The chain employs TRBV24-1 and TRBJ2-7; tentative D call: TRBD1 (5 bases). The V and J ends lost 6 bases and 3 bases respectively, with 11 bases between them. From germline, CDR1 is KGHDR and CDR2 SFDVKD. The CDR3 sequence is 13 residues long.

J is TRBJ1-4 and V is TRBV3-1 (or the pseudogene TRBV3-2); perhaps TRBD1 as D (5 bases). Trimming removed 2 bases from V and 4 bases from J, with 5 bases in between. Germline V lookup: CDR1 LGHDT, CDR2 YNNKEL (reference sequence). There are 13 residues in the CDR3. CDR3 in amino acids: CASSQQGNEKLFF. CDR3 nucleotide sequence: TGTGCCAGCAGCCAACAGGGTAATGAAAAACTGTTTTTT.

The V gene is TRBV19, the J gene TRBJ1-1; 8 nucleotides match TRBD1. The CDR3 runs 15 residues. CDR1 is LNHDA, CDR2 SQIVND, per germline (reference sequence). V dropped 5 bases and J dropped 5; count of bases not matched to a gene: 10. This CDR3 is CASSEPQGARTEAFF. In nucleotides, the CDR3 is TGTGCCAGTAGTGAACCCCAGGGGGCGCGAACTGAAGCTTTCTTT. Variable domain in full (rest from reference TRBV19 and TRBJ1-1): DGGITQSPKYLFRKEGQNVTLSCEQNLNHDAMYWYRQDPGQGLRLIYYSQIVNDFQKGDIAEGYSVSREKKESFPLTVTSAQKNPTAFYLCASSEPQGARTEAFFGQGTRLTVV.

The J gene is TRBJ1-4, the V gene TRBV10-1; 7 nucleotides align to TRBD1. The CDR3 runs 14 residues. Per germline, CDR1 WNHNN and CDR2 SYGVQD (reference sequence). Trimming cost V 5 bases and J 13 bases; bases outside gene matches: 13. CDR3: CASSPFPGPGGLFF. The DNA of the CDR3 is TGCGCCAGCAGTCCTTTCCCGGGACCAGGGGGACTGTTTTTT.

The rearrangement uses TRBV2 and TRBJ1-5; the D gene is possibly TRBD1 (5 bases). The CDR3 totals 14 residues. Germline values: CDR1 SNHLY, CDR2 FYNNEI. V lost 2 bases, J lost 3 bases, and 8 bases lay in between. CDR3 in DNA: TGTGCCAGCAGTGAACGACAGACCAATCAGCCCCAGCATTTT. As protein: CASSERQTNQPQHF.